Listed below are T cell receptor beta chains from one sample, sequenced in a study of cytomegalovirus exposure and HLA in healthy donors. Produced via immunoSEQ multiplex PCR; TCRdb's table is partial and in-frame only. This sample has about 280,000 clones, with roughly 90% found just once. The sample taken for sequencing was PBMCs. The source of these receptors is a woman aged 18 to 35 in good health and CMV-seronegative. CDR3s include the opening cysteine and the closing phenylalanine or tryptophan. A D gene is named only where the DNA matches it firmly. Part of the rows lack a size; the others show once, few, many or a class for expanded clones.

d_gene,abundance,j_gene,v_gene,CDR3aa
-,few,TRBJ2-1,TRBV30,CAWSGSPADNEQFF
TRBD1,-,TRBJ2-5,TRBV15,CATSREAGGQETQYF
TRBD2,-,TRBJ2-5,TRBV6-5,CATKLAGAETQYF
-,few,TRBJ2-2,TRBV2,CASSEHSGDAGELFF
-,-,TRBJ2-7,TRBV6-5,CASRVTGGGREQYF
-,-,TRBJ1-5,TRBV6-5,CASSYDIYQPQHF
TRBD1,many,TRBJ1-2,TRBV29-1,CSVAVSGTGTGDGYTF
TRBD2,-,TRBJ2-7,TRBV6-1,CASSEPGLPYEQYF
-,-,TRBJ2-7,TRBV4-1,CASSQVPHGAYEQYF
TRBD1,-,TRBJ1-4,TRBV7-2,CASSPTRLQGAEGNEKLFF
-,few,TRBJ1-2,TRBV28,CATSRGLNYGYTF
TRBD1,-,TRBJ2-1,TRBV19,CASIPTGASYREQFF
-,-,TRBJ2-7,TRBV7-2,CASSLAGRSVDYEQYF
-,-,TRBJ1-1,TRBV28,CASSFPGKNTEAFF
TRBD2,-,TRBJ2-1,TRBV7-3,CASSRWTSGSSSSNEQFF
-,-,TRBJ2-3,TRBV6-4,CASSPEVAGTDTQYF
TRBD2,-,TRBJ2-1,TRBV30,CAWRTSGSYEQFF
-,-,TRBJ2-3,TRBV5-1,CASGSSPLSTDTQYF
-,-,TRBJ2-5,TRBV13,CASSYTVTQETQYF
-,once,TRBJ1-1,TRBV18,CASSPRDSSTEAFF
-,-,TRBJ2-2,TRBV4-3,CASSPRASVPAGELFF
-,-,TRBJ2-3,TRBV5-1,CASSPDSPPQYF
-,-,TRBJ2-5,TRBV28,CASSLFPITSETQYF
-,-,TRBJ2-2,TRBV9,CASSVGRAGTGELFF
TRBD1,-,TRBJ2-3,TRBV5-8,CASSDLTGGITDTQYF
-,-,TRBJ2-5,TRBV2,CASRETSMRETQYF
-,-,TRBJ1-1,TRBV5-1,CASSLEVTGNTEAFF
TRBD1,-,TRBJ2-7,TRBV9,CASSVDRGRGEQYF
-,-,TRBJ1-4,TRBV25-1,CASSAYRATNEKLFF
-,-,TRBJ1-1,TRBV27,CASSTRPGNLFGEAFF
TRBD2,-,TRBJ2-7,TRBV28,CASHSGSLEEQYF
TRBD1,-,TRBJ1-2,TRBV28,CATEYGTGSQGYGYTF
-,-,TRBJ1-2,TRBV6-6,CASSYRRTESNYGYTF
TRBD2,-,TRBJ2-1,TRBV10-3,CAISELAVAYNEQFF
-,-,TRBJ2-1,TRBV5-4,CASSRGASSYNEQFF
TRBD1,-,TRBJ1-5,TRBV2,CASSIDRGGGQPQHF
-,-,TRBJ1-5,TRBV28,CATRRRGLYSNQPQHF
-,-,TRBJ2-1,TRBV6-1,CASRGQWTIEQFF
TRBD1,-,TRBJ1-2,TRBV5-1,CASGDRAPPGYTF
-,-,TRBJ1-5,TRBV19,CASSIAGRRPQHF
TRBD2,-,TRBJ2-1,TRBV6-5,CASSLGTSRYNEQFF
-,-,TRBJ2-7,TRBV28,CASSLRSYEQYF
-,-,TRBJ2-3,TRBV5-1,CASSLRTEDTQYF
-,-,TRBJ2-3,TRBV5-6,CASTPAGIPGDTDTQYF
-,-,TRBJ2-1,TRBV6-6,CASVGAGTYNEQFF
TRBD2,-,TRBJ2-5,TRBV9,CASSVSGNQETQYF
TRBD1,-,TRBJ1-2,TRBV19,CASSVGTGPSYGYTF
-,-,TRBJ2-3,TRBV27,CATRYGAGVTDTQYF
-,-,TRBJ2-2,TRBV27,CASSYYHTGELFF
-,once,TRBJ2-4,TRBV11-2,CASSPIGITGNIAKNIQYF
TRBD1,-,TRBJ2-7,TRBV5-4,CASSPDRVHEQYF
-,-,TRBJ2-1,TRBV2,CASSELAFPYNEQFF
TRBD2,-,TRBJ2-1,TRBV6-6,CASSPQAGGIYNEQFF
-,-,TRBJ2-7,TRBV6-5,CASSNAGEQYF